The sequence of this T cell receptor (beta chain) was determined in a study of T cell responses to AZD1222 COVID-19 vaccine. Of note for this clone: The antigen is not known.

V lost 4 bases to trimming and J lost 3 bases, with 12 bases between them. The length of the CDR3 is 14 residues. Per the germline V gene, CDR1 is LGHDT and CDR2 is YNNKEL (reference sequence). Some clones are missing from TCRdb's copy, which holds only in-frame ones; the method was immunoSEQ multiplex PCR. The sample has some 80,000 clones; about 87% are singletons. Study results and limitations: There were vaccine-associated CD4 TCRs across spike, dominant at 160-218 and 743-854. Only six AZD1222 recipients tested seropositive at baseline. Rises in breadth and depth of Spike-specific TCRs came after two AZD1222 doses.

The chain has TRBV3-1 (or the pseudogene TRBV3-2) and TRBJ1-1, with D perhaps matching TRBD1 (5 bases). The starting material was peripheral blood, obtained on day 0 of AZD1222 vaccination. This TCR came from an adult in good health. This CDR3 is CASSPSRDYTEAFF. CDR3 DNA sequence: TGTGCCAGCAGCCCAAGCCGGGACTACACTGAAGCTTTCTTT.